The 29 T cell receptor beta chains below were found in one sample sequenced in a study of PD-1 blockade in mismatch repair-deficient tumors. Profiling relied on immunoSEQ multiplex PCR, and the TCRdb table lists in-frame clones only, not all of them. The data hold approximately 120,000 clones, with roughly nine tenths observed a single time. The specimen comprised peripheral blood, sampled 44 weeks after starting pembrolizumab. The receptor set was obtained from an adult with mismatch repair-deficient cancer.

The CDR3 DNA follows: TGTGCCAGCAGCGTCGGACAGGGCACAGATACGCAGTATTTT. This encodes CASSVGQGTDTQYF. V usage is TRBV27 and J usage is TRBJ2-3; 7 bases map to TRBD1. V trimming: 6 bases; J trimming: 1 base; junction bases outside the gene matches: 4. Germline CDR1 reads MNHEY; CDR2 reads SMNVEV (reference sequence). CDR3 length: 14 amino acids.

The table lists this clone with a few counts. The chain carries TRBV7-9 and TRBJ2-7, with D possibly being TRBD2 (6 bases). The CDR3 consists of 13 residues. The germline V gene has CDR1 SEHNR and CDR2 FQNEAQ (reference sequence). Trimming pared 5 bases from V and 7 bases from J, leaving 15 bases between. CDR3 residues: CASSRDFPREQYF. Written as DNA, the CDR3 is TGTGCCAGCAGCCGGGACTTTCCCCGGGAGCAGTACTTC.

This rearrangement joins TRBV4-1 to TRBJ1-5; possible D gene TRBD1, 6 bases. Trimming took 1 base from V and 7 from J, leaving 14 bases between them. The CDR3 has 15 residues. The germline V gene has CDR1 MGHRA and CDR2 YSYEKL. DNA for the CDR3: TGCGCCAGCAGCCAAGCGGCAGGGGCAGAACAGCCCCAGCATTTT. This codes for CASSQAAGAEQPQHF.

The genes are TRBV7-9 and TRBJ2-7; D may be TRBD1 (6 bases). The length of the CDR3 is 13 residues. Between the trimmed V and J ends, which lost 11 bases and 6 bases, there was a span of 20 bases. Germline V gene data show CDR1 as SEHNR and CDR2 as FQNEAQ (reference sequence). Here the CDR3 DNA reads TGTGCCGGTAGGACAGAGTCCGGGCGCGAGCAGTACTTC. Its protein is CAGRTESGREQYF.

The V call is TRBV6-1, the J call TRBJ2-6; TRBD1 matches 7 bases. Germline trimming cut 3 bases from V and 4 bases from J; bases unmatched to any gene: 3. The V gene's germline CDR1 is MNHNS and CDR2 SASEGT. This CDR3 has 15 residues. The CDR3 loop reads CASSDRQGGANVLTF. The CDR3 DNA reads TGTGCCAGCAGTGACAGACAGGGCGGGGCCAACGTCCTGACTTTC.

The chain couples TRBV4-1 to TRBJ1-1; D unclear. The germline CDR1 and CDR2 sequences are MGHRA and YSYEKL. CDR3 length equals 13 residues. Trimming stripped 1 base from V and 4 bases from J, with 7 bases between. The CDR3 DNA reads TGCGCCAGCAGCCAAGGGGAGCCCACTGAAGCTTTCTTT. The encoded protein is CASSQGEPTEAFF.

The chain links TRBV4-3 to TRBJ1-2; no definite D call. The CDR3 runs to 18 residues. The V end was cut by 1 base, the J end by 7 bases, with 25 bases between. Germline CDR1 LGHNA, CDR2 YSLEER. CDR3: CASSQALGLAGSGGGYTF. In DNA form, the CDR3 reads TGCGCCAGCAGCCAAGCACTAGGATTAGCGGGCTCCGGCGGTGGCTACACCTTC.

The chain is built from TRBV6-6 and TRBJ2-1; TRBD2 aligns across 11 bases. Germline-derived CDR1 and CDR2 are MNHNY and SVGAGI (reference sequence). The V gene end was trimmed by 6 bases and the J gene end by 6 bases; junction bases not matched to a gene: 7. There are 15 residues in the CDR3. CDR3 bases: TGTGCCAGCAGACTAGCGGGAGAGGGATCCAATGAGCAGTTCTTC. It translates to CASRLAGEGSNEQFF.

This rearrangement joins TRBV29-1 to TRBJ1-2, with D uncertain. Between the trimmed V and J ends, which lost 4 bases and 8 bases, there was a span of 20 bases. Germline loops: CDR1 SQVTM, CDR2 ANQGSEA. CDR3 length: 14 residues. CDR3 residues: CSVGGISGYGGYTF. The CDR3 DNA follows: TGCAGCGTTGGCGGCATCTCGGGTTATGGAGGCTACACCTTC.

The sample holds a few counts of this clone. The rearrangement joins TRBV30 to TRBJ2-3; the D gene is possibly TRBD2 (6 bases). Germline CDR1 reads GTSNPN; CDR2 reads SVGIG (reference sequence). Trimming shortened V by 3 bases and J by 2 bases, and 15 bases separated the two germline ends. This CDR3 has 15 residues. CDR3 DNA: TGTGCCTGGAGACAAGGGCTAGCGCACACAGATACGCAGTATTTT. Protein sequence: CAWRQGLAHTDTQYF.

The V and J genes are TRBV7-9 and TRBJ1-2; D possibly corresponds to TRBD1 (5 bases). CDR1 and CDR2 (germline): SEHNR, FQNEAQ (reference sequence). The CDR3 consists of 15 residues. The germline V and J ends were trimmed by 5 bases and 6 bases, with 19 bases remaining between them. The DNA of the CDR3 is TGTGCCAGCAGCCGATGGGGCGGACCGAACAATGGCTACACCTTC. This encodes CASSRWGGPNNGYTF.

The chain combines TRBV27 with TRBJ2-3; D gene uncertain. Germline CDR1 and CDR2: MNHEY and SMNVEV (reference sequence). Deletions cut 4 bases from V and 2 bases from J, with 7 bases between. This CDR3 contains 13 residues. The CDR3 DNA reads as TGTGCCAGCAGTTCACAGCTCACAGATACGCAGTATTTT. Translation gives CASSSQLTDTQYF.

The chain has TRBV7-2 and TRBJ2-7; tentatively, D is TRBD2 (7 bases). V was trimmed by 7 bases and J by 4 bases, leaving 17 bases between them. The CDR3 length is 14 residues. The V gene's germline CDR1 is SGHTA and CDR2 FQGNSA. The CDR3 sequence: CASIDRGRGYEQYF. Written as DNA, the CDR3 is TGTGCCAGCATTGATAGAGGGAGGGGGTACGAGCAGTACTTC.

This chain connects TRBV7-2 to TRBJ2-7, with 7 bases matching TRBD2. V was pared by 4 bases and J by 4 bases, with 1 base of the junction left unmatched. CDR1 is SGHTA and CDR2 is FQGNSA in the germline V gene. The CDR3 runs 12 residues. The CDR3 here is CASSSSGYEQYF. For the CDR3, the DNA is TGTGCCAGCAGCTCTAGCGGATACGAGCAGTACTTC.

This chain uses TRBV6-6 with TRBJ1-1; D unresolved. V lost 2 bases to trimming and J lost 1 base, with 5 bases between them. The CDR3 is 13 residues long. Germline CDR1 reads MNHNY; CDR2 reads SVGAGI (reference sequence). CDR3 DNA: TGTGCCAGCAGTTACAATCCGAACACTGAAGCTTTCTTT. As protein: CASSYNPNTEAFF.

The sample holds a few counts of this clone. This chain connects TRBV7-9 to TRBJ2-7; 9 nucleotides align to TRBD2. Trimming removed 4 bases from V and 3 bases from J; junction bases left unmatched: 4. The CDR3 consists of 14 residues. The germline CDR1 and CDR2 sequences are SEHNR and FQNEAQ (reference sequence). CDR3 region: CASSSVTSGYEQYF. The CDR3 DNA reads as TGTGCCAGCAGCTCTGTGACTAGCGGCTACGAGCAGTACTTC.

The chain employs TRBV6-5 and TRBJ2-3; 10 bases fit TRBD2. The length of the CDR3 is 15 residues. Germline V CDR1 and CDR2: MNHEY, SVGAGI. The V segment lost 2 bases and the J segment 4 bases; nucleotides outside the gene matches: 3. Written as DNA, the CDR3 is TGTGCCAGCAGTTACGGGGGGACTAGCGCAGATACGCAGTATTTT. This codes for CASSYGGTSADTQYF.

The chain employs TRBV6-5 and TRBJ2-7; D not certain. The CDR3 totals 15 residues. V was trimmed by 0 bases and J by 4 bases, leaving 13 bases between them. CDR1 is MNHEY, CDR2 SVGAGI, per germline. The DNA for the CDR3 is TGTGCCAGCAGTTACTCCCCGGGCAGGAGTTACGAGCAGTACTTC. Its protein is CASSYSPGRSYEQYF.

V usage is TRBV30 and J usage is TRBJ2-7, with 7 bases lining up with TRBD2. Germline CDR1 GTSNPN, CDR2 SVGIG (reference sequence). The trim removed 1 base at V and 6 bases at J, leaving 3 bases unmatched. This CDR3 has 12 residues. The CDR3 sequence: CAWSGTRFEQYF. DNA of the CDR3: TGTGCCTGGAGTGGGACTAGGTTCGAGCAGTACTTC. Complete variable domain (other parts from reference TRBV30 and TRBJ2-7): SQTIHQWPATLVQPVGSPLSLECTVEGTSNPNLYWYRQAAGRGLQLLFYSVGIGQISSEVPQNLSASRPQDRQFILSSKKLLLSDSGFYLCAWSGTRFEQYFGPGTRLTVT.

This chain uses TRBV30 with TRBJ1-4; 11 nucleotides agree with TRBD1. Germline lookup yields CDR1 GTSNPN and CDR2 SVGIG (reference sequence). CDR3 size: 15 residues. J gave up 7 bases and V 2 bases, and 6 bases lay outside the gene matches. The CDR3 loop reads CAWSFYGTGGEKLFF. Written as DNA, the CDR3 is TGTGCCTGGAGTTTCTACGGGACAGGGGGTGAAAAACTGTTTTTT.

The rearrangement joins TRBV21-1 to TRBJ1-1. TRBV21-1 is termed a pseudogene. This CDR3 is built from 14 residues. CDR3 loop: CASSTPKGNTEAFF. The CDR3 nucleotides read TGTGCCAGCAGCACCCCCAAGGGGAACACTGAAGCTTTCTTT.

The rearrangement joins TRBV4-1 to TRBJ1-2, with a weak D call TRBD1 (6 bases). Trimming took off 1 base at V and 7 bases at J, with 19 bases between the two ends. The CDR3 extends over 16 amino acids. The germline gives CDR1 MGHRA, CDR2 YSYEKL. CDR3 DNA: TGCGCCAGCAGCCAAGGTGGGGTACAGGGTCGTATTGGCTACACCTTC. It specifies CASSQGGVQGRIGYTF.

The rearrangement joins TRBV6-5 to TRBJ2-7, with D possibly being TRBD2 (7 bases). V was pared by 6 bases and J by 6 bases, with 12 bases between. This CDR3 is 12 amino acids long. Germline-derived CDR1 and CDR2 are MNHEY and SVGAGI. The CDR3 DNA follows: TGTGCCAGCAGCCGGGCGGGGGCCGAGCAGTACTTC. Translation gives CASSRAGAEQYF.

The J gene is TRBJ2-3, the V gene TRBV27; 14 nucleotides align to TRBD2. Germline values: CDR1 MNHEY, CDR2 SMNVEV (reference sequence). The CDR3 extends over 18 amino acids. J gave up 1 base and V 3 bases, and 6 bases lay outside the gene matches. Written as DNA, the CDR3 is TGTGCCAGCAGTTTCAGACTAGCGGGAGGGCCGGGCACAGATACGCAGTATTTT. It encodes CASSFRLAGGPGTDTQYF.

The chain has TRBV28 and TRBJ2-3; D call uncertain. The germline V and J ends were trimmed by 3 bases and 1 base, with 11 bases remaining between them. CDR3 length: 15 residues. CDR1 MDHEN and CDR2 SYDVKM come from the germline V gene. The CDR3 nucleotides read TGTGCCAGCAGTTTTTCTGGGTCGGGCACAGATACGCAGTATTTT. Translating it yields CASSFSGSGTDTQYF.

The V call is TRBV4-1, the J call TRBJ2-7; D may be TRBD1 or TRBD2 (6 bases each). The CDR3 totals 16 residues. CDR1 and CDR2 from the germline V gene are MGHRA and YSYEKL. With 3 bases removed from V and 0 bases from J, the gap between germline ends came to 15 bases. CDR3 DNA: TGCGCCAGCAGCCATTTGACGGGGGCCAACTCCTACGAGCAGTACTTC. Its translation is CASSHLTGANSYEQYF.

The chain joins TRBV4-1 to TRBJ2-6; D gene unclear. Trimming left V 4 bases short and J 1 base short, with 8 bases between. The V gene's germline CDR1 is MGHRA and CDR2 YSYEKL. CDR3 size: 15 residues. CDR3 coding DNA: TGCGCCAGCAGCCCATTTGGGTCTGGGGCCAACGTCCTGACTTTC. Amino acids: CASSPFGSGANVLTF.

The CDR3 loop reads CASSDSLGGEQYF. CDR3 DNA sequence: TGTGCCAGCAGTGACTCGTTGGGGGGGGAGCAGTACTTC. The chain couples TRBV6-4 to TRBJ2-7; 7 nucleotides match TRBD2. The germline CDR1 and CDR2 sequences are MRHNA and SNTAGT. Trimming took 0 bases from V and 7 from J; bases not matched to a gene: 3. The CDR3 covers 13 residues.

The DNA of the CDR3 is TGCAGCGTTGAAGGGGGGACTACCACCTACGAGCAGTACTTC. This translates into CSVEGGTTTYEQYF. The chain joins TRBV29-1 to TRBJ2-7; 7 nucleotides align to TRBD2. J lost 2 bases, V lost 1 base, and 5 bases had no gene match. Germline CDR1 SQVTM, CDR2 ANQGSEA. The CDR3 has 14 amino acids.